This entry describes one TCR beta chain. This sample was taken from a study of blood T cell repertoires in COVID-19. Across the study: COVID-19 samples from acute and convalescent phases originated in the United States, Italy and Spain. From T cells, B-cell-depleted T cells, or PBMCs came the material, which was cDNA or gDNA.

V dropped 3 bases and J dropped 9 bases, with 19 bases sitting between them. This CDR3 has 15 amino acids. Germline V gene sequence: CDR1 SGHNT, CDR2 YYREEE (reference sequence). Original processing notes: Scientists estimated how many nucleated cells there were by amplifying reference gene primers. The table came from immunoSEQ multiplex PCR; TCRdb's copy has only in-frame clones and leaves some out. V and J calls and clone size are those listed in that table; D and trimming were worked out from the DNA. The table includes about 130,000 clones, approximately 74% detected once. Enrolled during active infection, Seattle patients were then followed longitudinally.

Sequencing was performed on peripheral blood. The TCR sequence derives from an elderly man with COVID-19, enrolled during active disease. This chain joins TRBV5-4 and TRBJ2-1, with TRBD1 as a possible D gene (6 bases). DNA of the CDR3: TGTGCCAGCAGCTCCCCGGGCCAAGCCAGGGGTGAGCAGTTCTTC. Its translation is CASSSPGQARGEQFF.